This T cell receptor beta chain originates from a study of beta chain features in type 1 diabetes. Points on this clone: Its antigen is currently unknown.

The CDR3 has 13 amino acids. Trimming removed 0 bases from V and 11 bases from J, with 13 bases in between. Per germline, CDR1 MNHEY and CDR2 SMNVEV (reference sequence). Sequenced material consisted of expressed TCRB transcripts (all of the isolated RNA was reverse transcribed). Only in-frame clones appear in the TCRdb table, and some are missing; sequencing was by immunoSEQ multiplex PCR. Altogether fewer than 250,000 clones are present, 9% to 10% being singletons, with the ten largest covering 0.034%. Purity (above 98%) was reached by all sorted populations. Notes on the study in general: For Type 1 diabetes patients, all four CD4+ subsets carried TCRB CDR3s that were moderately but significantly shorter.

Sequenced: naive CD4+ T cells from blood. This chain joins TRBV27 and TRBJ1-1, with no clear D. The sequence came from a woman aged 18-29 years in good health. The CDR3 DNA sequence: TGTGCCAGCAGTTTATCCGGGTTTTCGGAGGCTTTCTTT. Translated: CASSLSGFSEAFF.